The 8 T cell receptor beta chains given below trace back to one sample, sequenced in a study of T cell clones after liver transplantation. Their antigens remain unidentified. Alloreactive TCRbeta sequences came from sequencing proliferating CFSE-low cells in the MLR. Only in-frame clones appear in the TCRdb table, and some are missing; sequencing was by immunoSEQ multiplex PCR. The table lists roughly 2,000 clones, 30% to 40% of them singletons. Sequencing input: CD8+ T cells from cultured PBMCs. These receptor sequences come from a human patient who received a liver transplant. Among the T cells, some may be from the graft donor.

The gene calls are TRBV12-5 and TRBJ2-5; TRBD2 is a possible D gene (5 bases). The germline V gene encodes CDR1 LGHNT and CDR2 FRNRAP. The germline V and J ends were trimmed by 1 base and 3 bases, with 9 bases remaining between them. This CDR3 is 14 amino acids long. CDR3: CASGLDGMEETQYF. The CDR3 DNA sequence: TGTGCTAGTGGTTTGGACGGGATGGAAGAGACCCAGTACTTC.

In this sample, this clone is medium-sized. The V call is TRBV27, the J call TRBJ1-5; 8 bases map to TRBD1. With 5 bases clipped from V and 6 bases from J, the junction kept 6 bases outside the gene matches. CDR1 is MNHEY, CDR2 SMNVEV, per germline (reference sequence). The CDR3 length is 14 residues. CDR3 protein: CASSNRQGFQPQHF. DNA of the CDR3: TGTGCCAGCAGTAATCGACAGGGGTTTCAGCCCCAGCATTTT.

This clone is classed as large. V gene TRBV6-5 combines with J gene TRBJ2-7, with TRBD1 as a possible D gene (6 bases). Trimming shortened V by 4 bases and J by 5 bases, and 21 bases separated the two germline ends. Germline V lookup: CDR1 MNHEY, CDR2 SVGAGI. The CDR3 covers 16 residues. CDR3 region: CASSSALGQGSNEQYF. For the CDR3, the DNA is TGTGCCAGCAGTTCCGCCCTGGGGCAGGGGAGCAACGAGCAGTACTTC.

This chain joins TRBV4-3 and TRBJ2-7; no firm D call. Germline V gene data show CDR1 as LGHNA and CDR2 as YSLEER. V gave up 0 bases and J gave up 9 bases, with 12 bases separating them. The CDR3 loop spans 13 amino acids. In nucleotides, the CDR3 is TGCGCCAGCAGCCAAGATAGTCTCGGACCGCAGTACTTC. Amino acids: CASSQDSLGPQYF.

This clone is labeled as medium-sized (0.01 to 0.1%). CDR3 bases: TGTGCCAGCAGCTTCGGTGTTGGGGACCTCGACAATGAGCAGTTCTTC. It yields the protein CASSFGVGDLDNEQFF. The rearrangement links TRBV5-4 to TRBJ2-1; the D gene could be TRBD1 or TRBD2 (5 bases each). Trimming stripped 2 bases from V and 5 bases from J, with 17 bases between. CDR1 is SGHNT and CDR2 is YYREEE in the germline V gene (reference sequence). The CDR3 runs 16 residues.

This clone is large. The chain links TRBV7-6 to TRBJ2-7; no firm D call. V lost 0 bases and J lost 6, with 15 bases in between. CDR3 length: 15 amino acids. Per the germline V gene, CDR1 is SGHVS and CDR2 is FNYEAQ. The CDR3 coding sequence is TGTGCCAGCAGCTTAGCCCCTAGGCCCCTCGGCGAGCAGTACTTC. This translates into CASSLAPRPLGEQYF.

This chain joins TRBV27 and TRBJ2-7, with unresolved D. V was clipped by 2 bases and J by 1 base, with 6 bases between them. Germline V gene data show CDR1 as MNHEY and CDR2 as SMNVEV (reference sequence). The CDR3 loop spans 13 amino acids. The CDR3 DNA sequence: TGTGCCAGCAGTTTAAAGAGATCCTACGAGCAGTACTTC. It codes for CASSLKRSYEQYF.

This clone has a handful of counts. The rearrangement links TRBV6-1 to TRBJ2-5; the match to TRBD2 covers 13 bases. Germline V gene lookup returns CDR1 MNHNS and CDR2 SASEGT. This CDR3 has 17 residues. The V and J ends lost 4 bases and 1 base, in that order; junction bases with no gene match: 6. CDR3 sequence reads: CASSGLTSGRIQETQYF. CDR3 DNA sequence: TGTGCCAGCAGTGGCTTGACTAGCGGGAGGATCCAAGAGACCCAGTACTTC.